Following are 22 T cell receptor beta chains from one sample sequenced in a study of blood T cell repertoires in COVID-19. Libraries were prepared by immunoSEQ multiplex PCR; TCRdb keeps only in-frame clonotypes and omits some of them. The sample has under 400,000 clones; 88% are singletons. The sequencing sample was made of PBMCs or T cells enriched from blood (not recorded which). The receptors shown here come from a woman younger than 45 who had been exposed to COVID-19.

This sequence joins TRBV7-3 and TRBJ2-3, with 7 nucleotides matching TRBD1. The germline gives CDR1 SGHTA, CDR2 FQGTGA. The CDR3 consists of 12 residues. V shed 5 bases, J shed 7 bases, and the junction held 3 bases outside the gene matches. The CDR3 here is CASSQQGNTQYF. CDR3 coding DNA: TGTGCCAGCAGCCAACAGGGGAATACGCAGTATTTT.

This chain connects TRBV18 to TRBJ2-1; 10 bases agree with TRBD2. The junction had 5 bases not matched to a gene; V was cut back by 4 bases and J by 8 bases. The CDR3 length is 14 residues. Germline V lookup: CDR1 KGHSH, CDR2 LQKENI. CDR3 nucleotide sequence: TGTGCCAGCTCACAGCGGGGGGGAGGCTATGAGCAGTTCTTC. This translates into CASSQRGGGYEQFF.

Here the CDR3 DNA reads TGTGCCAGCAGCACAGCTACAGGGGCGAGGAATGAGCAGTTCTTC. It yields the protein CASSTATGARNEQFF. The rearrangement links TRBV11-2 to TRBJ2-1, with 7 nucleotides matching TRBD1. This CDR3 region has 15 residues. The ends lost 5 bases at V and 7 bases at J; junction bases unmatched: 11. Germline V gene lookup returns CDR1 SGHAT and CDR2 FQNNGV.

The J gene is TRBJ2-7, the V gene TRBV29-1; 9 bases align to TRBD2. The CDR3 length is 13 residues. V was pared by 4 bases and J by 4 bases, with 5 bases of the junction left unmatched. Germline lookup yields CDR1 SQVTM and CDR2 ANQGSEA. CDR3 in amino acids: CSVGPSGDYEQYF. Written as DNA, the CDR3 is TGCAGCGTTGGGCCTAGCGGGGATTACGAGCAGTACTTC.

This clone has only a few counts. This chain uses TRBV7-9 with TRBJ2-5; D is perhaps TRBD2 (5 bases). This CDR3 is built from 14 residues. The V end was cut by 4 bases, the J end by 5 bases, with 14 bases between. Germline V gene sequence: CDR1 SEHNR, CDR2 FQNEAQ (reference sequence). CDR3 residues: CASSSIEGGETQYF. The CDR3 nucleotides are TGTGCCAGCAGCTCCATTGAGGGTGGCGAGACCCAGTACTTC.

The chain uses TRBV2 and TRBJ2-1, with TRBD2 matching over 7 bases. The V and J ends lost 6 bases and 6 bases, in that order; junction bases with no gene match: 14. Germline lookup yields CDR1 SNHLY and CDR2 FYNNEI. This CDR3 is built from 16 residues. In DNA, the CDR3 is TGTGCCAGCAGCGATTTTGGCGCGGGAGAGATCAATGAGCAGTTCTTC. Its translation: CASSDFGAGEINEQFF.

This clone was counted a single time. The J gene is TRBJ2-7, the V gene TRBV28; 7 nucleotides agree with TRBD2. CDR1 is MDHEN and CDR2 is SYDVKM in the germline V gene. The V and J ends lost 7 bases and 1 base, in that order; junction bases with no gene match: 10. The CDR3 covers 15 residues. The CDR3: CASIGSGEGSYEQYF. CDR3 nucleotides: TGTGCCAGCATCGGGAGCGGGGAGGGATCCTACGAGCAGTACTTC.

The J gene is TRBJ2-7, the V gene TRBV28; D is ambiguous. CDR1 and CDR2 from the germline V gene are MDHEN and SYDVKM. The CDR3 loop spans 15 amino acids. Trimming left V 6 bases short and J 0 bases short, with 15 bases between. The CDR3 nucleotides are TGTGCCAGCAGATTGCGGCTACACACCTCCTACGAGCAGTACTTC. The encoded protein is CASRLRLHTSYEQYF.

The CDR3 reads CASSISLAGVGYEQYF. In nucleotides, the CDR3 is TGTGCCAGCAGCATTTCTCTAGCGGGAGTTGGTTACGAGCAGTACTTC. The rearrangement uses TRBV13 and TRBJ2-7; TRBD2 aligns across 10 bases. Germline CDR1 PRHDT, CDR2 FYEKMQ (reference sequence). CDR3 length: 16 amino acids. J gave up 4 bases and V 5 bases, and 11 bases lay outside the gene matches.

The V call is TRBV10-3, the J call TRBJ1-2; D is unresolved. Germline lookup yields CDR1 ENHRY and CDR2 SYGVKD. There are 12 residues in the CDR3. V was shortened by 0 bases and J by 10 bases, with 9 bases between the two germline ends. Here the CDR3 reads CAISESTESYTF. CDR3 bases: TGTGCCATCAGTGAGTCGACGGAGTCCTACACCTTC.

This clone was observed once. The chain joins TRBV7-9 to TRBJ1-5, with D possibly matching TRBD1 (6 bases). The CDR3 is made up of 15 amino acids. In germline, CDR1 is SEHNR, CDR2 FQNEAQ (reference sequence). V lost 4 bases to trimming and J lost 2 bases, with 12 bases between them. This CDR3 reads CASSSAGAGNQPQHF. The CDR3 bases are TGTGCCAGCAGCTCCGCAGGGGCGGGCAATCAGCCCCAGCATTTT.

V is TRBV10-2 and J is TRBJ2-1; TRBD1 matches 8 bases. The junction had 9 bases not matched to a gene; V was cut back by 8 bases and J by 0 bases. This CDR3 contains 16 residues. The germline CDR1 and CDR2 sequences are WSHSY and SAAADI. The CDR3, as DNA: TGCGCCAGCGGGACAGGTTCCCACAGCTCCTACAATGAGCAGTTCTTC. As protein: CASGTGSHSSYNEQFF.

This clone was seen a few times. This chain links TRBV5-4 with TRBJ2-3, with D possibly being TRBD1 (5 bases). The CDR3 loop spans 15 amino acids. Looked up from germline, CDR1 is SGHNT and CDR2 is YYREEE (reference sequence). Trimming shortened V by 1 base and J by 0 bases, and 9 bases separated the two germline ends. This chain's CDR3 is CASSLQGTSTDTQYF. The CDR3 region has the DNA TGTGCCAGCAGCTTGCAGGGAACTAGCACAGATACGCAGTATTTT. The entire variable domain, with the rest obtained from reference TRBV5-4 and TRBJ2-3, is as follows: ETGVTQSPTHLIKTRGQQVTLRCSSQSGHNTVSWYQQALGQGPQFIFQYYREEENGRGNFPPRFSGLQFPNYSSELNVNALELDDSALYLCASSLQGTSTDTQYFGPGTRLTVL.

The table lists this clone with a few counts. The chain employs TRBV5-4 and TRBJ2-7, with TRBD2 matching 7 bases. Germline V gene data show CDR1 as SGHNT and CDR2 as YYREEE (reference sequence). J gave up 3 bases and V 4 bases, and 4 bases lay outside the gene matches. CDR3 size: 13 residues. The CDR3 spells CASSPGTNYEQYF. Written as DNA, the CDR3 is TGTGCCAGCAGCCCGGGGACTAACTACGAGCAGTACTTC.

The chain recombines TRBV19 with TRBJ1-1, with D possibly TRBD1 on 6 matching bases. V was shortened by 5 bases and J by 1 base, with 14 bases between the two germline ends. From germline, CDR1 is LNHDA and CDR2 SQIVND (reference sequence). CDR3 length equals 15 residues. The CDR3 is CASSLTGLGNTEAFF. The DNA of the CDR3 is TGTGCCAGTAGTCTTACAGGGTTGGGGAACACTGAAGCTTTCTTT.

V is TRBV7-9 and J is TRBJ2-1; the match to TRBD2 covers 8 bases. Trimming removed 0 bases from V and 6 bases from J; junction bases left unmatched: 7. Germline V lookup: CDR1 SEHNR, CDR2 FQNEAQ (reference sequence). The CDR3 loop spans 16 amino acids. The CDR3 DNA is TGTGCCAGCAGCTTAGCGAGGGGGGGACTAGGCAATGAGCAGTTCTTC. Its translation: CASSLARGGLGNEQFF.

The chain links TRBV18 to TRBJ1-2, with 7 bases aligning to TRBD1. Germline loops: CDR1 KGHSH, CDR2 LQKENI. Trimming cost V 2 bases and J 4 bases; bases outside gene matches: 4. The CDR3 is made up of 14 amino acids. CDR3 amino acids: CASSPGQEAYGYTF. The CDR3 coding sequence is TGTGCCAGCTCACCAGGACAGGAGGCCTATGGCTACACCTTC.

The chain uses TRBV11-2 and TRBJ2-1; 8 bases match TRBD2. Germline CDR1 SGHAT, CDR2 FQNNGV. Germline trimming cut 5 bases from V and 1 base from J; bases unmatched to any gene: 7. This CDR3 region has 16 residues. CDR3 amino acids: CASSPGRGGSYNEQFF. DNA of the CDR3: TGTGCCAGCAGCCCAGGCCGCGGGGGGTCCTACAATGAGCAGTTCTTC.

This clone has just one count. The genes are TRBV19 and TRBJ1-5; TRBD1 matches 12 bases. The V gene's germline CDR1 is LNHDA and CDR2 SQIVND (reference sequence). The trim removed 6 bases at V and 7 bases at J, leaving 7 bases unmatched. This CDR3 comprises 15 residues. DNA for the CDR3: TGTGCCAGTAGCACAGGGACAGGGGGCGGCCAGCCCCAGCATTTT. Amino acid sequence: CASSTGTGGGQPQHF. The whole variable domain, filled in from reference TRBV19 and TRBJ1-5, reads DGGITQSPKYLFRKEGQNVTLSCEQNLNHDAMYWYRQDPGQGLRLIYYSQIVNDFQKGDIAEGYSVSREKKESFPLTVTSAQKNPTAFYLCASSTGTGGGQPQHFGDGTRLSIL.

The chain couples TRBV7-8 to TRBJ2-7; 10 positions match TRBD2. CDR1 SGHVS and CDR2 FQNEAQ come from the germline V gene. CDR3 size: 16 residues. V was clipped by 3 bases and J by 1 base; unmatched bases: 6. CDR3: CASSFTGTSVSYEQYF. CDR3 in DNA: TGTGCCAGCAGCTTCACCGGGACTAGCGTGTCCTACGAGCAGTACTTC.

The chain recombines TRBV6-5 with TRBJ1-5; 8 bases are shared with TRBD1. With 0 bases clipped from V and 5 bases from J, the junction kept 3 bases outside the gene matches. The CDR3 loop spans 15 amino acids. From germline, CDR1 is MNHEY and CDR2 SVGAGI. DNA of the CDR3: TGTGCCAGCAGTTACTCCCAGGGGGCCGATCAGCCCCAGCATTTT. Its protein product is CASSYSQGADQPQHF.

This clone came up once. V gene TRBV6-4 combines with J gene TRBJ1-1; D call uncertain. Trimming pared 5 bases from V and 1 base from J, leaving 8 bases between. Germline CDR1 reads MRHNA; CDR2 reads SNTAGT. The CDR3 loop spans 13 amino acids. The CDR3 DNA sequence: TGTGCCAGCAGTCGGTACTCGAACACTGAAGCTTTCTTT. Residues: CASSRYSNTEAFF.